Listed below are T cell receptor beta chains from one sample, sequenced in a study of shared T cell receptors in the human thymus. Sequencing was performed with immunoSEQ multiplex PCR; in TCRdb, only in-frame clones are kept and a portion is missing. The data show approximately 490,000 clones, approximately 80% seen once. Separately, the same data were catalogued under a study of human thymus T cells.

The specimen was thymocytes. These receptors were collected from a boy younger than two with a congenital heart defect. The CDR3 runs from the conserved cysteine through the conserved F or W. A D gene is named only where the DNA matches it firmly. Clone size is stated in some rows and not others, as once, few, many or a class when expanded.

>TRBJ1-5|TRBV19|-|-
TGTGCCAGTAGTAGCCGGGAAGAAGGGAATCAGCCCCAGCATTTT
CASSSREEGNQPQHF
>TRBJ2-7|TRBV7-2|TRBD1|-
TGTGCCAGCAGCTACGACAGGGGCCACGAGCAGTACTTC
CASSYDRGHEQYF
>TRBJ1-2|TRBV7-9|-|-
TGTGCCAGCAGCCGGAAGCGGGGGGACCCACATGGCTACACCTTC
CASSRKRGDPHGYTF
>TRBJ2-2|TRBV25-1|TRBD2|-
TGTGCCAGCCTAGGACTAGAAGGCACCGGGGAGCTGTTTTTT
CASLGLEGTGELFF
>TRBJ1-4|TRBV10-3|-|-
TGTGCCATCAGTGAAACTTGGACTGGCGAAACTAATGAAAAACTGTTTTTT
CAISETWTGETNEKLFF
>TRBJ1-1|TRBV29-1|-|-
TGCAGCGCGTCGGGAGGGTCTGACGCCCCGTTT
CSASGGSDAPF
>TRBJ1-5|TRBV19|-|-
TGTGCCAGTAGGGCTGGGCACCTTAATCAGCCCCAGCATTTT
CASRAGHLNQPQHF
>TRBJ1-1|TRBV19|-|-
TGTGCCAGTAGTCCCAGACAGGTACCGAACACTGAAGCTTTCTTT
CASSPRQVPNTEAFF
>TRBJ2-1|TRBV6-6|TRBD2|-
TGTGCCAGCTCACCGGGACTAGCGCACAATGAGCAGTTCTTC
CASSPGLAHNEQFF
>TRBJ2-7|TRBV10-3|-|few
TGTGCCATCAGGTCCCCGAGGGCCGAGCAGTACTTC
CAIRSPRAEQYF
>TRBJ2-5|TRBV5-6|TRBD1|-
TGTGCCAGCAGCCCCGGGACAGAAGAGACCCAGTACTTC
CASSPGTEETQYF
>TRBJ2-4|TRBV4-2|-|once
TGTGCCAGCAATAGCCCGGGACTTTTAGCCAAAAACATTCAGTACTTC
CASNSPGLLAKNIQYF
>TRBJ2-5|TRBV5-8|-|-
TGTGCCAGCAGCTTTTGTGTTTTGAGGGCCCCCCGGGGGCAAGAGACCCAGTACTTC
CASSFCVLRAPRGQETQYF
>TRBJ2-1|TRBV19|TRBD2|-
TGTGCCAGTAGTATAGGTAGCGGGAGCTACAATGAGCAGTTCTTC
CASSIGSGSYNEQFF
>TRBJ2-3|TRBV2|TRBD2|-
TGTGCCAGCCCGACGGCGGGAGGGTGGATCGCAGATACGCAGTATTTT
CASPTAGGWIADTQYF
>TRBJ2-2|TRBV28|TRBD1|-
TGTGCCAGCAGTTTACCCAGGGGGACGGACACCGGGGAGCTGTTTTTT
CASSLPRGTDTGELFF
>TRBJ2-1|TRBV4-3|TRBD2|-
TGCGCCAGCAGCCGGGGACTAGACCTACGCAATGAGCAGTTCTTC
CASSRGLDLRNEQFF
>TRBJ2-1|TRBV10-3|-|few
TGTGCCACCGGGGTAGTAGGGTACAATGAGCAGTTCTTC
CATGVVGYNEQFF
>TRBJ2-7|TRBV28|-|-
TGTGCCAGCAGTTGCAGGGGGCCTACTAGCGGGTGTTGCTACGAGCAGTACTTC
CASSCRGPTSGCCYEQYF
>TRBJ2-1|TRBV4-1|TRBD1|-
TGCGCCAGCAGCCAATGGGACAGCCCTCCAGAGCAGTTCTTC
CASSQWDSPPEQFF
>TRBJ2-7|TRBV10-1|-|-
TGCGCCAGCAGTCTTTCAGCGAGCTCCTACGAGCAGTACTTC
CASSLSASSYEQYF
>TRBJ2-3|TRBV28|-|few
TGTGCCAGCAGTTTAACCGGAGATACGCAGTATTTT
CASSLTGDTQYF
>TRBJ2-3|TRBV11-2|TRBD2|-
TGTGCCAGCAGCTCCCCTTTAGCGGGTTCTCCCACAGATACGCAGTATTTT
CASSSPLAGSPTDTQYF
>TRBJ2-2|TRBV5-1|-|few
TGCGCCAGCAGTTTCGACAGGTCCGGGGAGCTGTTTTTT
CASSFDRSGELFF
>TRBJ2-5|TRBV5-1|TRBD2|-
TGCGCCAGCAGCTTGGACACCCGGGGGGGGACCCAGTACTTC
CASSLDTRGGTQYF
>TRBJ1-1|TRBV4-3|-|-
TGCGCCAGCAGCCAACAGAGGCAGGGGAACACTGAAGCTTTCTTT
CASSQQRQGNTEAFF